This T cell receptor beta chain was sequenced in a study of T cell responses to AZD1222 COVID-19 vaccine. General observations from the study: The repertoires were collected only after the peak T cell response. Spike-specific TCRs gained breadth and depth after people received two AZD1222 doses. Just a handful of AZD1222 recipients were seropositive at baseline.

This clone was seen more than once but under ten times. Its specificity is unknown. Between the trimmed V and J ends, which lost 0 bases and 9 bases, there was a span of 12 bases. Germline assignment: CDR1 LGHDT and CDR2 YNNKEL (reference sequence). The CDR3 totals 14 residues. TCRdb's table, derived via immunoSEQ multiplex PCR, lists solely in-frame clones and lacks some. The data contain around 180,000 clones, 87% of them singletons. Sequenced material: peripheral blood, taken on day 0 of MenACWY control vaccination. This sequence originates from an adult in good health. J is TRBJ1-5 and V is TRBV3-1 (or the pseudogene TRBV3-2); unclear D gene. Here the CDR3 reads CASSQDVGSRPQHF. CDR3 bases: TGTGCCAGCAGCCAAGACGTAGGTTCCAGGCCCCAGCATTTT.